This T cell receptor (beta chain) was retrieved from a study of radiation and T cells in renal cell carcinoma. Study at large: Nephrectomy followed 15 Gy stereotactic body radiation by 4 weeks. Findings of the study overall: Pretreatment tumor biopsies were lacking, so baseline clonotypes are unknown. From baseline, blood top tumor clonotypes peaked at 2 weeks post-radiation.

The assay was immunoSEQ multiplex PCR, and TCRdb's table has in-frame clones only and misses some. This table has 140,000 or so clones, about 88% appearing once. The CDR3 contains 12 residues. CDR1 and CDR2 (germline): SQVTM, ANQGSEA. V was trimmed by 7 bases and J by 2 bases, leaving 12 bases between them. The sample's time point: baseline pretreatment blood. Treatment defined: 15 Gy SBRT to primary tumor, nephrectomy 4 weeks later. The patient's renal cell carcinoma had clear cell pathology. As to this clone: Its antigen is as yet unknown.

J is TRBJ2-7 and V is TRBV29-1; D remains unclear. The material was blood, obtained from a patient whose treatment included radiotherapy and nephrectomy. The receptor was isolated from a woman aged 45-65 years with renal cell carcinoma. The CDR3 DNA reads as TGCAGCGCGGTCGGACCGGCCTACGAGCAGTACTTC. Encoded protein: CSAVGPAYEQYF.